The 5 T cell receptor beta chains in this list originate from one sample, sequenced in a study of T cell changes during pregnancy in multiple sclerosis. Only in-frame clones appear in the TCRdb table, and some are missing; sequencing was by immunoSEQ multiplex PCR. The repertoire holds about 34,000 clones, 75% to 95% seen once, with approximately 12% in the top ten. The specimen was CD8+ T cells from peripheral blood mononuclear cells, collected before pregnancy. The receptor source for this set is a female donor with multiple sclerosis, enrolled in a pregnancy study.

This chain links TRBV6-1 with TRBJ2-7, with TRBD2 identical over 10 bases. Germline V gene data show CDR1 as MNHNS and CDR2 as SASEGT. V was pared by 5 bases and J by 2 bases, with 6 bases of the junction left unmatched. There are 15 residues in the CDR3. The DNA for the CDR3 is TGTGCCAGCAGTCCCGGGACTAGCGAAACCTACGAGCAGTACTTC. Translating gives CASSPGTSETYEQYF.

The CDR3 is CASSTYSSNQPQHF. The CDR3 nucleotides read TGTGCCAGCAGTACCTATAGTAGCAATCAGCCCCAGCATTTT. The chain joins TRBV27 to TRBJ1-5; unclear D gene. Trimming left V 5 bases short and J 0 bases short, with 8 bases between. Germline CDR1 is MNHEY and CDR2 is SMNVEV (reference sequence). The CDR3 extends over 14 amino acids.

The rearrangement uses TRBV6-1 and TRBJ2-1, with unresolved D. Germline V gene data show CDR1 as MNHNS and CDR2 as SASEGT. The CDR3 runs 15 residues. Trimming took 5 bases from V and 7 from J, leaving 18 bases between them. The CDR3, as DNA: TGTGCCAGCAGTCAAGATACCTCAGGTGGGAATGAGCAGTTCTTC. Amino acid sequence: CASSQDTSGGNEQFF.

The rearrangement links TRBV6-4 to TRBJ2-3; 10 nucleotides line up with TRBD1. Germline V gives CDR1 MRHNA, CDR2 SNTAGT. The junction had 0 bases not matched to a gene; V was cut back by 2 bases and J by 1 base. The CDR3 sequence is 15 residues long. The CDR3 DNA sequence: TGTGCCAGCAGTGACGGGACAGGGGGCACAGATACGCAGTATTTT. This codes for CASSDGTGGTDTQYF.

The gene calls are TRBV7-9 and TRBJ1-2; TRBD1 is a possible D gene (5 bases). The CDR3 has 15 residues. Germline CDR1 and CDR2: SEHNR and FQNEAQ (reference sequence). V lost 0 bases to trimming and J lost 2 bases, with 10 bases between them. DNA of the CDR3: TGTGCCAGCAGCTTAGCGCGGGGCAGAAACTATGGCTACACCTTC. Residues: CASSLARGRNYGYTF.